This T cell receptor (beta chain) was found in a study of blood T cells in healthy people across ages. The ends lost 7 bases at V and 3 bases at J; junction bases unmatched: 6. Per germline, CDR1 SGHAT and CDR2 FQNNGV. The length of the CDR3 is 15 residues. It was with a sample-barcoded 5' primer and a J-beta primer mix that a second PCR of roughly 7 to 12 cycles was run. From the 5' RACE reads, TCRdb called clonotypes with MiXCR, one entry per CDR3 protein. The table has about 1.6 million distinct CDR3 sequences, roughly 32% seen once. This clonotype was recorded a few times. Input material: blood. The sequence was collected from a young woman in good health. The V gene is TRBV11-2, the J gene TRBJ2-1; TRBD2 matches 10 bases. The CDR3 spells CASTVGLALYNEQFF. DNA for the CDR3: TGTGCCAGCACAGTGGGACTAGCGCTCTACAATGAGCAGTTCTTC. The variable domain in full, completed from reference TRBV11-2 and TRBJ2-1, reads EAGVAQSPRYKIIEKRQSVAFWCNPISGHATLYWYQQILGQGPKLLIQFQNNGVVDDSQLPKDRFSAERLKGVDSTLKIQPAKLEDSAVYLCASTVGLALYNEQFFGPGTRLTVL.